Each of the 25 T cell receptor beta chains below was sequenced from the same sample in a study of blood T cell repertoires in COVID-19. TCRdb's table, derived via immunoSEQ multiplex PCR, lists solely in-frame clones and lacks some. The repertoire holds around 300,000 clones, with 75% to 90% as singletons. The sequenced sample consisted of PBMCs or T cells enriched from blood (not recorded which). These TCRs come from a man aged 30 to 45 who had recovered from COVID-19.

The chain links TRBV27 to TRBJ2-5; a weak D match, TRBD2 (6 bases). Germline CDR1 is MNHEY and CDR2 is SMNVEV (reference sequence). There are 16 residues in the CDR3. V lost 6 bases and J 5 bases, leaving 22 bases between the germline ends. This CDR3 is CASRSGGGTVGETQYF. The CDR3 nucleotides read TGTGCCAGCAGGAGTGGAGGAGGGACCGTTGGGGAGACCCAGTACTTC.

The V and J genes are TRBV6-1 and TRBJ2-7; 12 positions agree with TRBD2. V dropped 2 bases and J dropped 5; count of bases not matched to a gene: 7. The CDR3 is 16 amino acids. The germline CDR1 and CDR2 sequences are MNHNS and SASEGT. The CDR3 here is CASSEPSGGVRDEQYF. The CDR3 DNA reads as TGTGCCAGCAGTGAACCTAGCGGGGGGGTTAGGGACGAGCAGTACTTC.

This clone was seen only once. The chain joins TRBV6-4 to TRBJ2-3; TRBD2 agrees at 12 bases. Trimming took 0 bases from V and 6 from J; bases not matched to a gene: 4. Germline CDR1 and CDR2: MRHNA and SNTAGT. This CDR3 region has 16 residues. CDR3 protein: CASSDSSSGGADTQYF. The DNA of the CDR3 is TGTGCCAGCAGTGACTCCTCTAGCGGGGGGGCGGATACGCAGTATTTT.

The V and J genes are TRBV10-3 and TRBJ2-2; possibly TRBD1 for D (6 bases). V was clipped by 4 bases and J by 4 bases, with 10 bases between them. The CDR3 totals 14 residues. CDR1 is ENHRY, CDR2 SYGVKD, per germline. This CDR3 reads CAISVDRFTGELFF. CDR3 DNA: TGTGCCATCAGTGTGGACAGATTCACCGGGGAGCTGTTTTTT.

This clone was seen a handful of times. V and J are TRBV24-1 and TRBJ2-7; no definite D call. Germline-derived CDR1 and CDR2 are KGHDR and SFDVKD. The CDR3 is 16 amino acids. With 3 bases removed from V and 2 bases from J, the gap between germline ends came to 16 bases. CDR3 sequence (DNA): TGTGCCACCAGTGATCCACATGCCCCCCGTCCCTACGAGCAGTACTTC. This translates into CATSDPHAPRPYEQYF.

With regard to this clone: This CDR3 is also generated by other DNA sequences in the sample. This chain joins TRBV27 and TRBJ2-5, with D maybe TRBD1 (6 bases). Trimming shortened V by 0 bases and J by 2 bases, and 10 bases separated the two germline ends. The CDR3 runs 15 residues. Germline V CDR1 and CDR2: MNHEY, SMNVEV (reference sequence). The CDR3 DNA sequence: TGTGCCAGCAGTTTATCAGGGGGATTACAAGAGACCCAGTACTTC. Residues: CASSLSGGLQETQYF.

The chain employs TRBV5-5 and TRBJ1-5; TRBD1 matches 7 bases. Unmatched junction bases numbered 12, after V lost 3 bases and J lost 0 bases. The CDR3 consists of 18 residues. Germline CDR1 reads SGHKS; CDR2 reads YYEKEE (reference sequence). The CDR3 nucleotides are TGTGCCAGCAGCTCTGGACAGGCCATCCCAAATAGCAATCAGCCCCAGCATTTT. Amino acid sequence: CASSSGQAIPNSNQPQHF. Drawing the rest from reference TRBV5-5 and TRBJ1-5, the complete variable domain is DAGVTQSPTHLIKTRGQQVTLRCSPISGHKSVSWYQQVLGQGPQFIFQYYEKEERGRGNFPDRFSARQFPNYSSELNVNALLLGDSALYLCASSSGQAIPNSNQPQHFGDGTRLSIL.

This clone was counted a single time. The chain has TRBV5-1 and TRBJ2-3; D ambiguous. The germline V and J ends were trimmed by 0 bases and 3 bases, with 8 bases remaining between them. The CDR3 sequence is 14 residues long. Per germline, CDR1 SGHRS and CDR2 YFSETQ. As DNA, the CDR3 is TGCGCCAGCAGCTTGGTTACTTTTACAGATACGCAGTATTTT. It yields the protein CASSLVTFTDTQYF.

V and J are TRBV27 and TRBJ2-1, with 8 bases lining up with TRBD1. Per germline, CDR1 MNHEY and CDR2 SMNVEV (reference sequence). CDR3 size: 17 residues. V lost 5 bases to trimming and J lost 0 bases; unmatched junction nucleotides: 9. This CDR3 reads CASSPKGTGHSYNEQFF. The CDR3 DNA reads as TGTGCCAGCAGTCCCAAGGGGACAGGTCACTCCTACAATGAGCAGTTCTTC.

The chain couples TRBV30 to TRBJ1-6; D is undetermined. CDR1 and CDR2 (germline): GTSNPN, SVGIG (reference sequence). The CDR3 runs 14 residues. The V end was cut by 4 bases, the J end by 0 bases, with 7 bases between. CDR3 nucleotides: TGTGCCTGGATGATCGGCTCCTATAATTCACCCCTCCACTTT. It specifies CAWMIGSYNSPLHF.

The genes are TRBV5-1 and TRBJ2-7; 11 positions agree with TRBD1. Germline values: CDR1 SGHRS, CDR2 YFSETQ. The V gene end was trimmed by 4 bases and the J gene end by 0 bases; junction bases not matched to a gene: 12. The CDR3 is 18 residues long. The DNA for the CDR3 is TGCGCCAGCAGCACCTATGGACAGGGGGCATCGAGCTCCTACGAGCAGTACTTC. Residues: CASSTYGQGASSSYEQYF.

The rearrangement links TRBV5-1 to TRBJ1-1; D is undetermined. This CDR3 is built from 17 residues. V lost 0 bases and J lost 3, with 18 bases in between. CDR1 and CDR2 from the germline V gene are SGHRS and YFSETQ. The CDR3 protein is CASSLDPWRSEDTEAFF. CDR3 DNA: TGCGCCAGCAGCTTGGATCCATGGCGGAGTGAGGACACTGAAGCTTTCTTT.

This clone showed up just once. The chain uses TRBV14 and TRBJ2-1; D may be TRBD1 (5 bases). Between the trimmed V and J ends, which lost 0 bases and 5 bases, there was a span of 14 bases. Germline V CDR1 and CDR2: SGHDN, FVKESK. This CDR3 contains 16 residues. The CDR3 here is CASSQEPDTPDNEQFF. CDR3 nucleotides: TGTGCCAGCAGCCAAGAGCCGGACACCCCTGACAATGAGCAGTTCTTC.

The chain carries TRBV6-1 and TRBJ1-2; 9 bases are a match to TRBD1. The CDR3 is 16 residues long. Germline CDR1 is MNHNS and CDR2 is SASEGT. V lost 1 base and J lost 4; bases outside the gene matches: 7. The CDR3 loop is CASSEVGTGTPYGYTF. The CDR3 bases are TGTGCCAGCAGTGAAGTGGGGACAGGGACCCCCTATGGCTACACCTTC.

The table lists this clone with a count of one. The CDR3 reads CASGRGSSYEQYF. CDR3 in DNA: TGTGCCAGTGGGCGGGGGAGCTCCTACGAGCAGTACTTC. The rearrangement joins TRBV7-3 to TRBJ2-7; 7 bases align to TRBD2. This CDR3 spans 13 amino acids. The V segment lost 9 bases and the J segment 0 bases; nucleotides outside the gene matches: 5. CDR1 and CDR2 (germline): SGHTA, FQGTGA.

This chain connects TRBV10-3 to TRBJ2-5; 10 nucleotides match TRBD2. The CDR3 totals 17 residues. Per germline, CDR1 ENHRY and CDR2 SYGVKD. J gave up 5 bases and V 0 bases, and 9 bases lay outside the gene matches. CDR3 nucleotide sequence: TGTGCCATCAGTGAGTCGAGTAGCGGGGGGCTGGAGGAGACCCAGTACTTC. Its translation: CAISESSSGGLEETQYF.

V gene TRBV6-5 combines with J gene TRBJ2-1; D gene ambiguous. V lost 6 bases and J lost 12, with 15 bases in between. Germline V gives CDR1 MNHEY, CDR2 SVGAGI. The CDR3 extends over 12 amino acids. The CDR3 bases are TGTGCCAGCAGGCCCTCCGGTCTGTTGCAGTTCTTC. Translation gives CASRPSGLLQFF.

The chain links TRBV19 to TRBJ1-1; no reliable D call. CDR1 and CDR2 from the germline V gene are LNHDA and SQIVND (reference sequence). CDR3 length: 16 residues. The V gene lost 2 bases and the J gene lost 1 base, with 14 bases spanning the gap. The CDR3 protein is CASSIFGRGKNTEAFF. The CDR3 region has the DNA TGTGCCAGTAGTATATTTGGCAGAGGGAAGAACACTGAAGCTTTCTTT.

The CDR3 nucleotides read TGTGCCAGCAGCCCCCGCAGTGGGGGGTGGGAGCAGTACTTC. Translating gives CASSPRSGGWEQYF. The rearrangement joins TRBV11-2 to TRBJ2-7, with a weak D call TRBD2 (6 bases). V was trimmed by 5 bases and J by 7 bases, leaving 18 bases between them. There are 14 residues in the CDR3. CDR1 and CDR2 (germline): SGHAT, FQNNGV.

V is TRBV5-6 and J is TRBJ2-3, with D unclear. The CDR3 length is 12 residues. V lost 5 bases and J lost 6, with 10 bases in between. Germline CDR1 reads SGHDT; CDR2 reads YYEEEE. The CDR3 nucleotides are TGTGCCAGCAGTGAACAATGGGATACGCAGTATTTT. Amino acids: CASSEQWDTQYF.

The CDR3, as DNA: TGTGCCAGCAGCCAAGAAGACAGGGAGATTGGCTACACCTTC. This gives the protein CASSQEDREIGYTF. V gene TRBV3-1 (or the pseudogene TRBV3-2) combines with J gene TRBJ1-2, with 7 bases aligning to TRBD1. The CDR3 is 14 residues long. V dropped 0 bases and J dropped 7; count of bases not matched to a gene: 5. Germline V gene sequence: CDR1 LGHDT, CDR2 YNNKEL (reference sequence).

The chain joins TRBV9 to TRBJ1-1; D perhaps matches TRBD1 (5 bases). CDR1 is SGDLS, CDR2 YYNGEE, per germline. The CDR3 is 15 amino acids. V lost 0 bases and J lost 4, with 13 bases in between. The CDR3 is CASSVAGGDGTEAFF. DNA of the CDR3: TGTGCCAGCAGCGTAGCGGGGGGTGACGGCACTGAAGCTTTCTTT.

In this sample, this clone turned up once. For the CDR3, the DNA is TGTGCCAGCAGTACCCTGGTCGGGAATGTGAACACTGAAGCTTTCTTT. Translated, it gives CASSTLVGNVNTEAFF. The chain joins TRBV27 to TRBJ1-1, with D uncertain. V lost 5 bases, J lost 0 bases, and 16 bases lay in between. The CDR3 covers 16 residues. Germline V gives CDR1 MNHEY, CDR2 SMNVEV (reference sequence).

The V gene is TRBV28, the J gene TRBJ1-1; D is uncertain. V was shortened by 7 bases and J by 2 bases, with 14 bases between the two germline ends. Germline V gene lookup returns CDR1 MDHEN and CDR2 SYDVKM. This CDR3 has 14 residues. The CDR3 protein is CASTRDTENTEAFF. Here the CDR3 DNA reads TGTGCCAGCACCCGGGATACAGAAAACACTGAAGCTTTCTTT.

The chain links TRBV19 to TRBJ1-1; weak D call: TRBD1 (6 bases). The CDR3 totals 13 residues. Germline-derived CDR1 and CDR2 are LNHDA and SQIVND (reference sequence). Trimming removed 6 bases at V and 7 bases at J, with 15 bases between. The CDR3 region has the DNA TGTGCCAGTAGACAGGGACGGGTTCTTGAAGCTTTCTTT. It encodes CASRQGRVLEAFF.